The 19 T cell receptor beta chains below were found in one sample sequenced in a study of cytomegalovirus exposure and HLA in healthy donors. Assay used: immunoSEQ multiplex PCR; TCRdb lists only in-frame clones, some missing. The sample holds about 130,000 clones, roughly 87% seen once. What was sequenced was PBMCs. These receptors all come from a woman between 18 and 30 years old in good health and CMV-seronegative.

J is TRBJ2-3 and V is TRBV6-4, with 7 nucleotides matching TRBD2. V lost 0 bases and J lost 5; bases outside the gene matches: 5. Germline CDR1 reads MRHNA; CDR2 reads SNTAGT. The CDR3 runs 15 residues. CDR3 protein: CASSDSPGGQDTQYF. CDR3 coding DNA: TGTGCCAGCAGTGACTCCCCGGGGGGTCAAGATACGCAGTATTTT.

The gene calls are TRBV10-1 and TRBJ2-7; TRBD1 matches at 9 bases. This CDR3 comprises 11 residues. The germline V gene encodes CDR1 WNHNN and CDR2 SYGVQD (reference sequence). V lost 10 bases, J lost 9 bases, and 7 bases stayed unmatched. CDR3 sequence: CAKRTGGWQYV. The CDR3, as DNA: TGCGCCAAGAGAACAGGGGGCTGGCAGTACGTC.

This chain uses TRBV2 with TRBJ1-2; 9 bases fit TRBD1. Germline CDR1 reads SNHLY; CDR2 reads FYNNEI. V lost 1 base, J lost 4 bases, and 19 bases stayed unmatched. There are 20 residues in the CDR3. CDR3 loop: CASSEGRRPGTGRLIYGYTF. The CDR3 DNA reads as TGTGCCAGCAGTGAAGGAAGAAGGCCTGGGACAGGGAGACTTATCTATGGCTACACCTTC.

This chain joins TRBV5-4 and TRBJ2-7; 8 nucleotides align to TRBD2. Germline CDR1 SGHNT, CDR2 YYREEE (reference sequence). The junction had 4 bases not matched to a gene; V was cut back by 1 base and J by 4 bases. This CDR3 contains 14 residues. In DNA, the CDR3 is TGTGCCAGCAGCTTGCCCAGCGGGAGATACGAGCAGTACTTC. Translating gives CASSLPSGRYEQYF.

The chain employs TRBV19 and TRBJ1-1; TRBD1 might be the D (5 bases). The CDR3 extends over 13 amino acids. Germline assignment: CDR1 LNHDA and CDR2 SQIVND (reference sequence). Trimming took off 6 bases at V and 1 base at J, with 9 bases between the two ends. For the CDR3, the DNA is TGTGCCAGTAGCCAGACAGCGAACACTGAAGCTTTCTTT. It yields the protein CASSQTANTEAFF.

The rearrangement joins TRBV15 to TRBJ1-2; 7 nucleotides agree with TRBD1. The CDR3 loop spans 18 amino acids. V shed 3 bases and J 3 bases; nucleotides not matched to a gene: 16. CDR1 and CDR2 from the germline V gene are LNHNV and YYDKDF (reference sequence). CDR3 region: CATSSLGGSRGDDYGYTF. The DNA for the CDR3 is TGTGCCACCAGCAGCTTAGGGGGCTCGCGGGGAGATGACTATGGCTACACCTTC.

This sequence joins TRBV7-6 and TRBJ2-1, with 7 bases lining up with TRBD1. The germline gives CDR1 SGHVS, CDR2 FNYEAQ. After removal of 1 base from V and 5 bases from J, the junction contained 17 bases not matched to a gene. The CDR3 has 19 amino acids. Here the CDR3 reads CASSLVGDLGRGIHNEQFF. The CDR3 DNA sequence: TGTGCCAGCAGCTTAGTAGGGGATCTGGGCAGGGGGATCCACAATGAGCAGTTCTTC. Full variable domain (remainder filled in from reference TRBV7-6 and TRBJ2-1): GAGVSQSPRYKVTKRGQDVALRCDPISGHVSLYWYRQALGQGPEFLTYFNYEAQQDKSGLPNDRFSAERPEGSISTLTIQRTEQRDSAMYRCASSLVGDLGRGIHNEQFFGPGTRLTVL.

This chain links TRBV28 with TRBJ2-7, with 12 bases identical to TRBD1. Germline CDR1 reads MDHEN; CDR2 reads SYDVKM. This CDR3 is 15 amino acids long. With V trimmed by 5 bases and J by 4 bases, 6 bases remained unmatched. The CDR3 is CASSPGQGAHYEQYV. The CDR3 nucleotides are TGTGCCAGCAGTCCGGGACAGGGGGCACATTACGAGCAGTACGTC.

This chain links TRBV5-8 with TRBJ2-7; 7 positions match TRBD2. The CDR3 totals 16 residues. With V trimmed by 0 bases and J by 2 bases, 8 bases remained unmatched. Germline V gene lookup returns CDR1 SGHTS and CDR2 YDEGEE. CDR3 sequence: CASSLVRGSGPYEQYF. The CDR3 bases are TGTGCCAGCAGCTTGGTTCGCGGGAGTGGTCCCTACGAGCAGTACTTC.

In this sample, this clone turned up a few times. CDR3 loop: CASRSGRGNDQPQHF. The CDR3 DNA is TGTGCCAGCAGGTCGGGCAGGGGAAACGATCAGCCCCAGCATTTT. This chain connects TRBV6-1 to TRBJ1-5; D perhaps matches TRBD1 (6 bases). CDR1 MNHNS and CDR2 SASEGT come from the germline V gene. This CDR3 is built from 15 residues. Trimming removed 6 bases from V and 5 bases from J, with 17 bases in between.

V usage is TRBV5-4 and J usage is TRBJ2-4; 15 bases map to TRBD2. This CDR3 has 18 amino acids. The V gene's germline CDR1 is SGHNT and CDR2 YYREEE (reference sequence). J was trimmed by 0 bases and V by 4 bases; bases with no gene match: 5. Written as DNA, the CDR3 is TGTGCCAGCAGCCAGGGACTAGCGGGGGGCATAGCCAAAAACATTCAGTACTTC. The encoded protein is CASSQGLAGGIAKNIQYF.

The table lists this clone with a count of one. V gene TRBV29-1 combines with J gene TRBJ2-2, with D tentatively TRBD2 (5 bases). The CDR3 runs 12 residues. V lost 4 bases and J lost 4, with 7 bases in between. The germline V gene encodes CDR1 SQVTM and CDR2 ANQGSEA. The CDR3 sequence is CSVVAGTGELFF. The CDR3 nucleotides read TGCAGCGTTGTGGCGGGCACCGGGGAGCTGTTTTTT.

A few counts support this clone. CDR3 protein: CASRDRQVSYEQYF. CDR3 nucleotide sequence: TGTGCCAGCAGGGACAGACAGGTCTCCTACGAGCAGTACTTC. This chain uses TRBV5-6 with TRBJ2-7, with D tentatively TRBD1 (6 bases). The CDR3 runs to 14 residues. Per germline, CDR1 SGHDT and CDR2 YYEEEE. Deletions cut 5 bases from V and 0 bases from J, with 12 bases between. Looking up the rest from reference TRBV5-6 and TRBJ2-7 gives the full variable domain: DAGVTQSPTHLIKTRGQQVTLRCSPKSGHDTVSWYQQALGQGPQFIFQYYEEEERQRGNFPDRFSGHQFPNYSSELNVNALLLGDSALYLCASRDRQVSYEQYFGPGTRLTVT.

The rearrangement uses TRBV5-5 and TRBJ1-5; 8 bases align to TRBD1. The germline V gene has CDR1 SGHKS and CDR2 YYEKEE (reference sequence). The CDR3 sequence is 12 residues long. V lost 0 bases to trimming and J lost 14 bases; unmatched junction nucleotides: 4. CDR3 amino acids: CASSLGQGAKHF. CDR3 DNA sequence: TGTGCCAGCAGCTTGGGTCAGGGGGCGAAGCATTTT.

The rearrangement joins TRBV18 to TRBJ1-1; the D is unclear. CDR1 is KGHSH, CDR2 LQKENI, per germline. This CDR3 contains 15 residues. The V end lost 1 base, the J end lost 7 bases, and 16 bases lay between the germline ends. CDR3 coding DNA: TGTGCCAGCTCACCACTGATCGAGGAGGTCGGTGAAGCTTTCTTT. Translating gives CASSPLIEEVGEAFF.

The chain is built from TRBV29-1 and TRBJ1-5; no definite D call. This CDR3 spans 12 amino acids. Germline V gene sequence: CDR1 SQVTM, CDR2 ANQGSEA. The V gene lost 7 bases and the J gene lost 0 bases, with 7 bases spanning the gap. The CDR3: CSAGYSNQPQHF. The CDR3 DNA sequence: TGCAGCGCAGGTTATAGCAATCAGCCCCAGCATTTT. Combining the CDR3 with reference TRBV29-1 and TRBJ1-5 gives the whole variable domain SAVISQKPSRDICQRGTSLTIQCQVDSQVTMMFWYRQQPGQSLTLIATANQGSEATYESGFVIDKFPISRPNLTFSTLTVSNMSPEDSSIYLCSAGYSNQPQHFGDGTRLSIL.

The chain employs TRBV9 and TRBJ1-4; 8 nucleotides match TRBD1. CDR1 is SGDLS, CDR2 YYNGEE, per germline. V lost 3 bases and J lost 7; bases outside the gene matches: 8. The CDR3 loop spans 15 amino acids. CDR3 amino acids: CASSAYRGGGEKLFF. DNA of the CDR3: TGTGCCAGCAGCGCATACAGGGGGGGAGGTGAAAAACTGTTTTTT.

This chain's CDR3 is CASSGQGNNQPQHF. CDR3 nucleotides: TGTGCCAGTAGTGGACAGGGTAACAATCAGCCCCAGCATTTT. This chain uses TRBV19 with TRBJ1-5; 8 bases are shared with TRBD1. V lost 5 bases to trimming and J lost 3 bases; unmatched junction nucleotides: 3. This CDR3 region has 14 residues. CDR1 LNHDA and CDR2 SQIVND come from the germline V gene (reference sequence).

The chain carries TRBV30 and TRBJ1-2; 9 bases align to TRBD1. The CDR3 extends over 12 amino acids. The V and J ends lost 3 bases and 4 bases, in that order; junction bases with no gene match: 0. Germline CDR1 is GTSNPN and CDR2 is SVGIG (reference sequence). The CDR3 protein is CAWRTGGYGYTF. The CDR3 coding sequence is TGTGCCTGGAGGACAGGGGGCTATGGCTACACCTTC.